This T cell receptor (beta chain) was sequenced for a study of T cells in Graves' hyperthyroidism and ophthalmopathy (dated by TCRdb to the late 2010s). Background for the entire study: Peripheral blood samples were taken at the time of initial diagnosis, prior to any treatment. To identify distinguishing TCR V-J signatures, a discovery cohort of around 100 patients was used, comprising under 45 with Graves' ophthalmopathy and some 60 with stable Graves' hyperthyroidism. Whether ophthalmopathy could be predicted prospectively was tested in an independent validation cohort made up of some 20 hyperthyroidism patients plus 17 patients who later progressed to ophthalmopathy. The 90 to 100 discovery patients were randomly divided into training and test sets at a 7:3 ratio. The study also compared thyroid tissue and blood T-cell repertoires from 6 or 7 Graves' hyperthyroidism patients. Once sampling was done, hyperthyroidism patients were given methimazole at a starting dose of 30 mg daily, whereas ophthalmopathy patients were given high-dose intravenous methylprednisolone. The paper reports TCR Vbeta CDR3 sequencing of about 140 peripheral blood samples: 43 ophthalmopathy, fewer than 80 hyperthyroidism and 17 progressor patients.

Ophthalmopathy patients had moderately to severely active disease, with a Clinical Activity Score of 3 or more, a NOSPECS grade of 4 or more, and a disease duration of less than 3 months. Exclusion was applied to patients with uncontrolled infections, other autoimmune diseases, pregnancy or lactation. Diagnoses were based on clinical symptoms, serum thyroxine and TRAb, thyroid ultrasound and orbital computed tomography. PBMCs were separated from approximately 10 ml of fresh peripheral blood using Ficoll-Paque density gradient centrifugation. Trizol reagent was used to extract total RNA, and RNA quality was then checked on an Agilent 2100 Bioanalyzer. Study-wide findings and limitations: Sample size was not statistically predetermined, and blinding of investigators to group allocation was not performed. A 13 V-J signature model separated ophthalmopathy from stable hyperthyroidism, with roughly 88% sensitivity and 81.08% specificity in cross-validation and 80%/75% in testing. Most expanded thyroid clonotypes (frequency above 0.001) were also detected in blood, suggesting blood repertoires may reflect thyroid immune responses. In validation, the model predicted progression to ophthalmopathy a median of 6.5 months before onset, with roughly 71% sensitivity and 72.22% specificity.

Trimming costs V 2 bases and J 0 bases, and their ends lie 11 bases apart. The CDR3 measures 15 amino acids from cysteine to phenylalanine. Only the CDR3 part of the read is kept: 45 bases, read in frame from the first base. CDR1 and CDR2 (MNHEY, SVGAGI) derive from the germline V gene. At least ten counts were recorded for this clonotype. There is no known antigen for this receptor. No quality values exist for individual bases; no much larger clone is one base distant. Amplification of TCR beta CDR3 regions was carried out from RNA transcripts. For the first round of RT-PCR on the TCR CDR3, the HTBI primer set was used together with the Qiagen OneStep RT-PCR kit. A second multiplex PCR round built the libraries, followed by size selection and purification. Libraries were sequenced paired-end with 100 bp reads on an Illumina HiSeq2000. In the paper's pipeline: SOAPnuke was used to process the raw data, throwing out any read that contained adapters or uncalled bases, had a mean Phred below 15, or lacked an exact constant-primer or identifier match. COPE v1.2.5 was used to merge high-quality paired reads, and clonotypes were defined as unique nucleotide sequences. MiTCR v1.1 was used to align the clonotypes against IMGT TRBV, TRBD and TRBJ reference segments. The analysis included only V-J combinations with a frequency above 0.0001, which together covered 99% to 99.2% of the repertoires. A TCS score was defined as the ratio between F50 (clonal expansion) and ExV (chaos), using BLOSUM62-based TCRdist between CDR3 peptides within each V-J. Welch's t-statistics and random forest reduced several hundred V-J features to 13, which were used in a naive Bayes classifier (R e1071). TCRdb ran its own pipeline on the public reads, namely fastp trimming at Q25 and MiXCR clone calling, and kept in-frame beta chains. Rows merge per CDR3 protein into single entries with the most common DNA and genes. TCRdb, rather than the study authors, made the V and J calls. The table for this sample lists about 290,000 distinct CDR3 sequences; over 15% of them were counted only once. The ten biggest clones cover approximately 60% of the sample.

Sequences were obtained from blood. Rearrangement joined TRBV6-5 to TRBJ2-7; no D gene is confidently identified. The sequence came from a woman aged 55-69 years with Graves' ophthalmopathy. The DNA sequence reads TGTGCCAGCAGTTACGATTCTTCGAGCTCCTACGAGCAGTACTTC. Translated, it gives CASSYDSSSSYEQYF.